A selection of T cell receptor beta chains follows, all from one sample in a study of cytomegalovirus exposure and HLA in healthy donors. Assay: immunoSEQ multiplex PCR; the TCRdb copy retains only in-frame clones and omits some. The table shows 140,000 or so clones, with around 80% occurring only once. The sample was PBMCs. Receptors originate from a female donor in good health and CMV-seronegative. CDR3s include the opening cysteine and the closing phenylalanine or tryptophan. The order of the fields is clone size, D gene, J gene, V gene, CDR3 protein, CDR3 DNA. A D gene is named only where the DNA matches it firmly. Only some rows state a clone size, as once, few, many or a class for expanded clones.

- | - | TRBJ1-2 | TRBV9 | CATQWGGPGGYTF | TGTGCCACCCAATGGGGAGGGCCCGGTGGCTACACCTTC
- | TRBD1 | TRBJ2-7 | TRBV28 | CASSLRQGVSYEQYF | TGTGCCAGCAGTCTACGACAGGGGGTCTCCTACGAGCAGTACTTC
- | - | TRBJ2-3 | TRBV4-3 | CASSQEGRLIKDTQYF | TGCGCCAGCAGCCAAGAGGGCAGGCTCATAAAAGATACGCAGTATTTT
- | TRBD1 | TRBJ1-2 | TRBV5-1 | CASSSGTVYGYTF | TGCGCCAGCAGCTCCGGGACAGTCTATGGCTACACCTTC
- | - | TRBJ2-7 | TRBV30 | CAWSPGVGSYEQYF | TGTGCCTGGAGCCCGGGAGTAGGGTCTTACGAGCAGTACTTC
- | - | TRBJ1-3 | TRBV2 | CASSLQEPSSGNTIYF | TGTGCCAGCAGTCTACAGGAACCGAGCTCTGGAAACACCATATATTTT
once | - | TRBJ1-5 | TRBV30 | CAWSALVDQPQHF | TGTGCCTGGAGTGCTCTTGTAGATCAGCCCCAGCATTTT
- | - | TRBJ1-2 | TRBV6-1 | CASIVNQGNYGYTF | TGTGCCAGCATCGTCAATCAGGGGAACTATGGCTACACCTTC
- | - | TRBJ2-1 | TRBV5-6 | CASSLGSEQFF | TGTGCCAGCAGCCTAGGAAGTGAGCAGTTCTTC
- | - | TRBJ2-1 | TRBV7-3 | CASSLFGGSNEQFF | TGTGCCAGCAGCTTGTTTGGCGGCTCAAATGAGCAGTTCTTC
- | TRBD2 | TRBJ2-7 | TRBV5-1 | CASSLRLADYEQYF | TGCGCCAGCAGCTTAAGACTAGCGGATTACGAGCAGTACTTC
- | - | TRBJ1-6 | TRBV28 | CASSFPGINSPLHF | TGTGCCAGCAGTTTCCCAGGGATCAATTCACCCCTCCACTTT
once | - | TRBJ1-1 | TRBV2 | CASSELTGSGTEAFF | TGTGCCAGCAGTGAACTCACAGGGTCTGGCACTGAAGCTTTCTTT
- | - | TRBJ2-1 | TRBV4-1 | CASRSADAYNEQFF | TGCGCCAGCAGGAGCGCCGACGCCTACAATGAGCAGTTCTTC
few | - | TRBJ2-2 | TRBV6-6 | CASSSPSLVGTGELFF | TGTGCCAGCAGTTCCCCATCACTAGTGGGGACCGGGGAGCTGTTTTTT
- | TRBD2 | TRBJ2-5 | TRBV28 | CASSQGALAGGFEGETQYF | TGTGCCAGCAGTCAAGGGGCTCTAGCGGGAGGGTTCGAGGGGGAGACCCAGTACTTC
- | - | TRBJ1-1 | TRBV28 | CASSFGGAGTEAFF | TGTGCCAGCAGTTTTGGGGGGGCGGGCACTGAAGCTTTCTTT
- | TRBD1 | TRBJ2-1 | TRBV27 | CASSLLTGPSWNEQFF | TGTGCCAGCAGTCTCCTGACAGGGCCGTCTTGGAATGAGCAGTTCTTC
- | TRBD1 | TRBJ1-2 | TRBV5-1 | CASSPTVGQGARYGYTF | TGCGCCAGCAGCCCCACGGTGGGGCAGGGGGCAAGGTATGGCTACACCTTC
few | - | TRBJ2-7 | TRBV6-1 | CASSRQSEQYF | TGTGCCAGCAGCCGACAGTCCGAGCAGTACTTC
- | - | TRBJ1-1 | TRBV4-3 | CASSQDARGRTEAFF | TGCGCCAGCAGCCAAGACGCAAGGGGCAGGACTGAAGCTTTCTTT
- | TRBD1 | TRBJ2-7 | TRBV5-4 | CASRRTGDTYEQYF | TGTGCCAGCAGGCGGACAGGGGACACCTACGAGCAGTACTTC
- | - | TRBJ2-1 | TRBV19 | CASSMVERPLYEQFF | TGTGCCAGTAGTATGGTCGAGCGGCCCTTGTATGAGCAGTTCTTC
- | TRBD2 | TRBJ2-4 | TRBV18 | CASARGVSGGVSAKNIQYF | TGTGCCAGCGCCCGGGGGGTGAGTGGAGGTGTATCGGCCAAAAACATTCAGTACTTC
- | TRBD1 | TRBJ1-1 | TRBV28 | CASSSRTGSNTEAFF | TGTGCCAGCAGTTCCCGGACAGGCTCGAACACTGAAGCTTTCTTT
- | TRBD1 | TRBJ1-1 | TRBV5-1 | CASSPSTGTNTEAFF | TGCGCCAGCAGCCCTTCGACAGGGACGAACACTGAAGCTTTCTTT
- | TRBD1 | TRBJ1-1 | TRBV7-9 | CASSSQGAEAFF | TGTGCCAGCAGTTCTCAGGGGGCCGAGGCTTTCTTT
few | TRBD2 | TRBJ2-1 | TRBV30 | CAWSSGTNEQFF | TGTGCCTGGAGTAGCGGGACGAATGAGCAGTTCTTC
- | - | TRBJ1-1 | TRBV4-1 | CASSQGEAGWGSYTEAFF | TGCGCCAGCAGCCAAGGGGAGGCCGGTTGGGGTTCGTACACTGAAGCTTTCTTT
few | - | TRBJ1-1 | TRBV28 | CASSTFTIEAFF | TGTGCCAGCAGTACTTTCACCATTGAAGCTTTCTTT
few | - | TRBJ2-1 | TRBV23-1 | CASSPIKTGCSFGSYNEQFF | TGCGCCAGCAGTCCTATCAAGACAGGTTGCTCCTTTGGATCCTACAATGAGCAGTTCTTC
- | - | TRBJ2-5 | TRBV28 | CASAVRLETQYF | TGTGCCAGCGCTGTGAGGCTTGAGACCCAGTACTTC
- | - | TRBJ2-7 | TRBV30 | CAWSVESYEQYF | TGTGCCTGGAGTGTAGAGAGCTACGAGCAGTACTTC
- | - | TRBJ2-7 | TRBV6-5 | CASGRGPYEQYF | TGTGCCAGCGGCAGGGGACCCTACGAGCAGTACTTC
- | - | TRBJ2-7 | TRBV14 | CASSHKDNFYEQYF | TGTGCCAGCAGCCACAAGGACAATTTCTACGAGCAGTACTTC
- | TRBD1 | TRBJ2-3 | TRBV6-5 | CASSVGGADTQYF | TGTGCCAGCTCTGTAGGGGGCGCAGATACGCAGTATTTT
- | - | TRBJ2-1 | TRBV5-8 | CASSLGSGTYNEQFF | TGTGCCAGCAGCTTGGGTTCAGGGACCTACAATGAGCAGTTCTTC
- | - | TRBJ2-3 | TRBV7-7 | CASSLARGDTQYF | TGTGCTAGCAGCTTAGCGAGGGGGGATACGCAGTATTTT
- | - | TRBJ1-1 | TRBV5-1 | CASSFDPGEVTEAFF | TGCGCCAGCAGCTTCGATCCAGGGGAAGTAACTGAAGCTTTCTTT
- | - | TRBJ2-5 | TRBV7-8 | CASSPGHVETQYF | TGTGCCAGCAGCCCTGGACATGTAGAGACCCAGTACTTC
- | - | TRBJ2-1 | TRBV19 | CASSIARRGVDEQFF | TGTGCCAGTAGTATTGCCAGAAGGGGCGTCGATGAGCAGTTCTTC
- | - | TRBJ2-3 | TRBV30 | CAWTGSRWSRSTDTQYF | TGTGCCTGGACCGGCTCTAGATGGTCTCGTAGCACAGATACGCAGTATTTT
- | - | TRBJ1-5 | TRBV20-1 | CSASMARKQHF | TGCAGTGCTAGTATGGCCAGAAAGCAGCATTTT
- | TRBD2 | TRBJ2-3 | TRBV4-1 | CASSQASSGFTDTQYF | TGCGCCAGCAGCCAAGCTTCTAGCGGGTTCACAGATACGCAGTATTTT
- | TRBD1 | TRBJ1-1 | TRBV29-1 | CSVLDRGTEAFF | TGCAGCGTGCTCGACAGGGGGACTGAAGCTTTCTTT
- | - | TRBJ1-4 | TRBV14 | CASSQDTVGMANEKLFF | TGTGCCAGCAGCCAAGATACGGTCGGGATGGCTAATGAAAAACTGTTTTTT
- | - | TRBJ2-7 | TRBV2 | CASTATSSDDYEQYF | TGTGCCAGCACCGCTACTAGTAGCGACGACTACGAGCAGTACTTC
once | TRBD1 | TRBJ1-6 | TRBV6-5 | CASSLTTGRMNSPLHF | TGTGCCAGCAGTTTGACGACAGGGCGTATGAATTCACCCCTCCACTTT
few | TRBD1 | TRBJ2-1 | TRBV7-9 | CASSLSPGQGNNEQFF | TGTGCCAGCAGCTTATCCCCGGGACAGGGTAACAATGAGCAGTTCTTC
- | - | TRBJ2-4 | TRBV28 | CASSFRTVQYF | TGTGCCAGCAGTTTTCGGACAGTACAGTACTTC
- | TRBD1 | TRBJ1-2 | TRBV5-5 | CASGTGGPPNYGYTF | TGTGCCAGCGGGACAGGGGGACCCCCTAACTATGGCTACACCTTC
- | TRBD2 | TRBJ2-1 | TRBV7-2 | CASSLATRTSRPYNEQFF | TGTGCCAGCAGCTTAGCGACCCGGACTAGCCGCCCCTACAATGAGCAGTTCTTC
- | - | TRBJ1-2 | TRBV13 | CASSRLGVRGSTF | TGTGCCAGCAGCAGACTCGGGGTCCGGGGGTCGACCTTC
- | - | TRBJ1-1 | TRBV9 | CASSVGVTGWTEAFF | TGTGCCAGCAGCGTAGGGGTCACAGGGTGGACTGAAGCTTTCTTT
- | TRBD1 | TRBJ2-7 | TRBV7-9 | CASSQARGLNEQYF | TGTGCCAGCAGTCAAGCGAGGGGGCTGAACGAGCAGTACTTC